These 25 T cell receptor beta chains came from one sample sequenced in a study of cytomegalovirus exposure and HLA in healthy donors (dated by TCRdb to 2017 to 2019). Libraries were built with the immunoSEQ multiplex PCR assay. A mixture of 60 forward primers for TCR Vbeta segments and 13 reverse primers for TCR Jbeta segments was used in the multiplex PCR. TCRdb took this table from immuneACCESS and kept in-frame rearrangements with V and J called. Such tables lack part of the clones; where checked against another copy, unresolved V genes explain under half of the gap, and the rest is unexplained. Here the sample has 100,000 to 150,000 clones; roughly 74% occur a single time. The ten biggest clones cover approximately 3.9% of the sample. The source material was PBMCs. These receptors were obtained from a woman in her forties or fifties in good health and CMV-seropositive.

The chain couples TRBV30 to TRBJ2-5, with TRBD1 as a possible D gene (6 bases). The CDR3 spans 13 residues. CDR1 and CDR2 from the germline V gene are GTSNPN and SVGIG (reference sequence). V dropped 3 bases and J dropped 6 bases, with 14 bases sitting between them. The CDR3, as DNA: TGTGCCTGGAGCCAAGGGGGTCAGCAGACCCAGTACTTC. This codes for CAWSQGGQQTQYF.

The CDR3: CASSETWTGWSSYGYTF. CDR3 DNA: TGTGCCAGCAGTGAAACCTGGACAGGGTGGAGTAGCTATGGCTACACCTTC. The V and J genes are TRBV6-1 and TRBJ1-2; the match to TRBD1 covers 8 bases. The germline gives CDR1 MNHNS, CDR2 SASEGT. The CDR3 length is 17 residues. The V segment lost 2 bases and the J segment 4 bases; nucleotides outside the gene matches: 12.

This rearrangement joins TRBV12-5 to TRBJ2-5; no reliable D call. V lost 1 base to trimming and J lost 2 bases, with 5 bases between them. Germline assignment: CDR1 LGHNT and CDR2 FRNRAP. This CDR3 spans 13 amino acids. CDR3 DNA: TGTGCTAGTGGTTTGGACATACAAGAGACCCAGTACTTC. It translates to CASGLDIQETQYF.

V is TRBV25-1 and J is TRBJ1-4; 11 bases agree with TRBD1. The CDR3 contains 17 residues. The V segment lost 1 base and the J segment 12 bases; nucleotides outside the gene matches: 13. CDR1 and CDR2 from the germline V gene are MGHDK and SYGVNS. CDR3 protein: CASSEFEGQGADPELFF. CDR3 bases: TGTGCCAGCAGTGAATTTGAAGGACAGGGGGCGGATCCAGAACTGTTTTTT.

CDR3 DNA: TGTGCCAGCAGCTCCGCGGCGGCGATATGGCATACGCAGTATTTT. Its translation: CASSSAAAIWHTQYF. The rearrangement uses TRBV13 and TRBJ2-3, with no clear D. Germline loops: CDR1 PRHDT, CDR2 FYEKMQ (reference sequence). The CDR3 length is 15 residues. V dropped 4 bases and J dropped 7 bases, with 18 bases sitting between them. The full variable domain, completed using reference TRBV13 and TRBJ2-3, is AAGVIQSPRHLIKEKRETATLKCYPIPRHDTVYWYQQGPGQDPQFLISFYEKMQSDKGSIPDRFSAQQFSDYHSELNMSSLELGDSALYFCASSSAAAIWHTQYFGPGTRLTVL.

This chain joins TRBV29-1 and TRBJ2-7; perhaps TRBD2 as D (6 bases). CDR1 and CDR2 from the germline V gene are SQVTM and ANQGSEA. CDR3 length: 13 amino acids. Trimming took 6 bases from V and 5 from J, leaving 17 bases between them. The CDR3, as DNA: TGCAGCGTGGGGACCGGTGCGGGGCACGAGCAGTACTTC. It yields the protein CSVGTGAGHEQYF.

This clone appeared a few times. The chain uses TRBV19 and TRBJ1-5, with D perhaps TRBD1 (5 bases). Trimming shortened V by 10 bases and J by 2 bases, and 18 bases separated the two germline ends. Germline CDR1 is LNHDA and CDR2 is SQIVND (reference sequence). This CDR3 region has 15 residues. CDR3 region: CATGTWDFGNQPQHF. CDR3 in DNA: TGTGCCACCGGAACGTGGGACTTCGGCAATCAGCCCCAGCATTTT.

The chain links TRBV30 to TRBJ2-1; D ambiguous. V dropped 3 bases and J dropped 0 bases, with 9 bases sitting between them. Germline V gene data show CDR1 as GTSNPN and CDR2 as SVGIG (reference sequence). The CDR3 is 14 residues long. CDR3: CAWRLKSSYNEQFF. CDR3 in DNA: TGTGCCTGGAGACTCAAGAGCTCCTACAATGAGCAGTTCTTC. Full variable domain (remainder filled in from reference TRBV30 and TRBJ2-1): SQTIHQWPATLVQPVGSPLSLECTVEGTSNPNLYWYRQAAGRGLQLLFYSVGIGQISSEVPQNLSASRPQDRQFILSSKKLLLSDSGFYLCAWRLKSSYNEQFFGPGTRLTVL.

This sequence joins TRBV5-4 and TRBJ1-2, with TRBD1 matching 9 bases. The trim removed 4 bases at V and 2 bases at J, leaving 9 bases unmatched. The CDR3 consists of 16 residues. Germline assignment: CDR1 SGHNT and CDR2 YYREEE (reference sequence). The CDR3 is CASSPGGGQGNYGYTF. In DNA form, the CDR3 reads TGTGCCAGCAGCCCTGGAGGCGGACAGGGGAACTATGGCTACACCTTC.

This clone was counted a single time. Within the sample, other DNA sequences also encode this same CDR3. The genes are TRBV2 and TRBJ1-2, with 9 bases lining up with TRBD1. The CDR3 runs 17 residues. Germline V gives CDR1 SNHLY, CDR2 FYNNEI. V trimming: 2 bases; J trimming: 4 bases; junction bases outside the gene matches: 11. The CDR3 region is CASSEMVHRGPVYGYTF. The DNA of the CDR3 is TGTGCCAGCAGTGAAATGGTTCACAGGGGGCCGGTCTATGGCTACACCTTC. Combining the CDR3 with reference TRBV2 and TRBJ1-2 gives the whole variable domain EPEVTQTPSHQVTQMGQEVILRCVPISNHLYFYWYRQILGQKVEFLVSFYNNEISEKSEIFDDQFSVERPDGSNFTLKIRSTKLEDSAMYFCASSEMVHRGPVYGYTFGSGTRLTVV.

A few counts support this clone. The chain links TRBV7-9 to TRBJ2-5, with D perhaps matching TRBD2 (6 bases). The germline V gene encodes CDR1 SEHNR and CDR2 FQNEAQ (reference sequence). The CDR3 is 13 residues long. V lost 5 bases and J lost 2, with 9 bases in between. The CDR3, as DNA: TGTGCCAGCAGCCGCGGGGCGCAAGAGACCCAGTACTTC. It translates to CASSRGAQETQYF.

This clone was seen only a few times. The chain has TRBV5-1 and TRBJ1-2, with D possibly TRBD1 on 5 matching bases. This CDR3 has 13 residues. The V end lost 4 bases, the J end lost 3 bases, and 10 bases lay between the germline ends. Germline V gives CDR1 SGHRS, CDR2 YFSETQ. The CDR3 sequence is CASSPETDYGYTF. As DNA, the CDR3 is TGCGCCAGCAGCCCGGAGACAGACTATGGCTACACCTTC.

The rearrangement joins TRBV2 to TRBJ2-3, with 13 bases matching TRBD2. Germline CDR1 is SNHLY and CDR2 is FYNNEI. The CDR3 contains 16 residues. The junction had 2 bases not matched to a gene; V was cut back by 5 bases and J by 0 bases. CDR3 sequence reads: CASSRGLAGSTDTQYF. The CDR3 DNA sequence: TGTGCCAGCAGTCGGGGACTAGCGGGGAGCACAGATACGCAGTATTTT.

The chain is built from TRBV9 and TRBJ1-2; D not certain. Trimming took off 4 bases at V and 4 bases at J, with 8 bases between the two ends. This CDR3 has 12 amino acids. From germline, CDR1 is SGDLS and CDR2 YYNGEE. The CDR3 nucleotides read TGTGCCAGCAGCTCCCTCCCCTATGGCTACACCTTC. Its translation: CASSSLPYGYTF.

The chain carries TRBV4-2 and TRBJ1-2; TRBD1 might be the D (6 bases). V was shortened by 2 bases and J by 1 base, with 11 bases between the two germline ends. This CDR3 has 15 residues. CDR1 is LGHNA and CDR2 is YNFKEQ in the germline V gene. This chain's CDR3 is CASSQQSGDNYGYTF. CDR3 nucleotides: TGTGCCAGCAGCCAACAGTCAGGGGATAACTATGGCTACACCTTC.

The chain carries TRBV7-2 and TRBJ1-6, with TRBD1 matching over 7 bases. The V gene's germline CDR1 is SGHTA and CDR2 FQGNSA. The CDR3 is 15 amino acids. Trimming took 4 bases from V and 10 from J; bases not matched to a gene: 10. CDR3 DNA: TGTGCCAGCAGCTCCATTAGACAGGGTGGGTCACCCCTCCACTTT. This encodes CASSSIRQGGSPLHF.

The CDR3 loop reads CASSQDGVGAGGFYNEQFF. The CDR3, as DNA: TGCGCCAGCAGCCAAGACGGGGTTGGGGCGGGGGGATTCTACAATGAGCAGTTCTTC. J is TRBJ2-1 and V is TRBV4-1, with 8 bases lining up with TRBD2. V shed 0 bases, J shed 3 bases, and the junction held 13 bases outside the gene matches. Germline CDR1 is MGHRA and CDR2 is YSYEKL. There are 19 residues in the CDR3.

The V gene is TRBV2, the J gene TRBJ2-1; D perhaps matches TRBD1 (6 bases). Germline assignment: CDR1 SNHLY and CDR2 FYNNEI. The CDR3 consists of 15 residues. Trimming took 2 bases from V and 2 from J, leaving 10 bases between them. CDR3 sequence: CASSEQGLTYNEQFF. CDR3 nucleotide sequence: TGTGCCAGCAGTGAACAGGGGTTGACCTACAATGAGCAGTTCTTC.

The chain uses TRBV7-9 and TRBJ2-2; 9 positions agree with TRBD2. CDR3 length: 16 amino acids. V was pared by 2 bases and J by 4 bases, with 5 bases of the junction left unmatched. Per germline, CDR1 SEHNR and CDR2 FQNEAQ (reference sequence). The DNA for the CDR3 is TGTGCCAGCAGCTTAAGAAGCGGGGGGTCCACCGGGGAGCTGTTTTTT. It translates to CASSLRSGGSTGELFF.

The chain combines TRBV5-1 with TRBJ2-7; a possible D gene is TRBD2 (6 bases). V was shortened by 2 bases and J by 2 bases, with 14 bases between the two germline ends. CDR1 SGHRS and CDR2 YFSETQ come from the germline V gene. CDR3 length: 15 residues. The CDR3 is CASSLLAGRAYEQYF. The CDR3 region has the DNA TGCGCCAGCAGCTTATTGGCGGGGCGGGCCTACGAGCAGTACTTC.

J is TRBJ1-2 and V is TRBV14; the D gene is possibly TRBD1 (5 bases). Germline-derived CDR1 and CDR2 are SGHDN and FVKESK. The CDR3 length is 17 residues. Trimming removed 0 bases from V and 5 bases from J, with 19 bases in between. CDR3 sequence reads: CASSQDMSDTRWYGYTF. In DNA form, the CDR3 reads TGTGCCAGCAGCCAAGATATGTCGGACACCCGGTGGTATGGCTACACCTTC.

The J gene is TRBJ2-3, the V gene TRBV4-1; 8 bases match TRBD1. Unmatched junction bases numbered 3, after V lost 4 bases and J lost 3 bases. Per germline, CDR1 MGHRA and CDR2 YSYEKL. CDR3 size: 14 residues. CDR3 DNA sequence: TGCGCCAGCAGCCCAAGACAGGGGACAGATACGCAGTATTTT. This encodes CASSPRQGTDTQYF.

The J gene is TRBJ2-5, the V gene TRBV11-2; D perhaps matches TRBD2 (6 bases). V gave up 4 bases and J gave up 7 bases, with 13 bases separating them. The CDR3 is 13 residues long. Per the germline V gene, CDR1 is SGHAT and CDR2 is FQNNGV. CDR3 DNA sequence: TGTGCCAGCAGCTACCCGGGAGTGGGGACCCAGTACTTC. Its protein product is CASSYPGVGTQYF.

This clone came up once. CDR3 amino acids: CASTPAGSDTQYF. The CDR3 nucleotides are TGTGCCAGCACCCCCGCGGGGTCAGATACGCAGTATTTT. The chain combines TRBV28 with TRBJ2-3; tentatively, D is TRBD2 (6 bases). The CDR3 is 13 amino acids. Per the germline V gene, CDR1 is MDHEN and CDR2 is SYDVKM. V dropped 7 bases and J dropped 4 bases, with 12 bases sitting between them.

This chain joins TRBV27 and TRBJ2-1; 9 positions match TRBD2. CDR1 is MNHEY, CDR2 SMNVEV, per germline (reference sequence). The CDR3 runs to 15 residues. J lost 6 bases, V lost 7 bases, and 10 bases had no gene match. Here the CDR3 DNA reads TGTGCCAGCACCTTCCAAGCGGGGGGTACCAATGAGCAGTTCTTC. Residues: CASTFQAGGTNEQFF.